These 17 T cell receptor beta chains were all obtained from the same sample, sequenced in a study of lung T cells in sarcoidosis with Löfgren's syndrome. A single record per CDR3 protein comes from TCRdb applying MiXCR to the reads. The sample holds fewer than 80,000 distinct CDR3 sequences; approximately 22% are singletons and the top ten take about 2.5%. Sequenced material: CD4+ T cells from PBMCs. The source is a human donor with sarcoidosis (Löfgren's syndrome or another form), or a control subject (not recorded which).

This clonotype was observed many times. The genes are TRBV6-1 and TRBJ1-2; TRBD1 is a possible D gene (5 bases). Germline V CDR1 and CDR2: MNHNS, SASEGT. V lost 6 bases to trimming and J lost 2 bases, with 19 bases between them. CDR3 length equals 16 residues. CDR3 loop: CASRYEKGPLNYGYTF. The DNA for the CDR3 is TGTGCCAGCAGGTACGAGAAGGGACCTCTCAACTATGGCTACACCTTC.

In its sample, this clonotype was seen many times. V gene TRBV28 combines with J gene TRBJ2-7; TRBD1 matches at 8 bases. The CDR3 has 15 residues. The germline V gene has CDR1 MDHEN and CDR2 SYDVKM. Trimming removed 6 bases from V and 1 base from J; junction bases left unmatched: 8. CDR3 sequence: CASSSGGGLSYEQYV. The CDR3 bases are TGTGCCAGCAGCTCAGGGGGCGGCCTTTCCTACGAGCAGTACGTC.

Note on this clonotype: One end of the junction is discordant with germline, which a read error may explain. The gene calls are TRBV19 and TRBJ1-3; the match to TRBD1 covers 11 bases. Germline V CDR1 and CDR2: LNHDA, SQIVND (reference sequence). CDR3 length equals 13 residues. In DNA form, the CDR3 reads TGTGCCAGTCGGGACAGGGGGAGAAACATCATATATTTT. Translating it yields CASRDRGRNIIYF.

This clonotype turned up a few times. The chain carries TRBV18 and TRBJ1-1; the D is unclear. The V gene lost 8 bases and the J gene lost 1 base, with 11 bases spanning the gap. There are 13 residues in the CDR3. The germline V gene encodes CDR1 KGHSH and CDR2 LQKENI. CDR3 sequence reads: CASAPTANTEAFF. The CDR3 nucleotides read TGTGCCAGCGCTCCCACTGCGAACACTGAAGCTTTCTTT.

Points on this clonotype: The conserved closing phenylalanine or tryptophan is absent in this CDR3, likely reflecting a read error. The genes are TRBV20-1 and TRBJ1-5, with D perhaps matching TRBD1 (6 bases). This CDR3 has 17 residues. Germline V CDR1 and CDR2: DFQATT, SNEGSKA (reference sequence). The CDR3 sequence: CGARSSQGVLISQPQHY. CDR3 coding DNA: TGCGGTGCTAGAAGCTCACAGGGTGTCCTAATATCTCAGCCCCAGCATTAT.

This clonotype appeared once. An end of the junction differs from the germline gene, which may be a read error. The chain has TRBV28 and TRBJ2-7; D is unclear. Germline CDR1 and CDR2: MDHEN and SYDVKM. The CDR3 consists of 12 residues. The DNA of the CDR3 is TGTGCCAGCAGTCCCTTTGCCTACGAGCAGTACTTT. Translation: CASSPFAYEQYF.

The chain recombines TRBV12-5 with TRBJ2-1; no definite D call. Trimming cost V 10 bases and J 5 bases, with 15 bases left between them. This CDR3 contains 13 residues. CDR1 is LGHNT and CDR2 is FRNRAP in the germline V gene. For the CDR3, the DNA is TGTGCTAATGGCCTTGGACGGGACAATGAGCAGTTCTTC. Translating it yields CANGLGRDNEQFF.

Only a few counts were recorded for this clonotype. The chain employs TRBV2 and TRBJ2-3; 7 bases line up with TRBD1. The junction had 3 bases not matched to a gene; V was cut back by 4 bases and J by 2 bases. Germline loops: CDR1 SNHLY, CDR2 FYNNEI. CDR3 length: 14 amino acids. CDR3 nucleotide sequence: TGTGCCAGCAGTGCGGACAGGTACACAGATACGCAGTATTTT. Translated, it gives CASSADRYTDTQYF.

There are a few counts of this clonotype. This could be a read error, since a much larger clone is one nucleotide away. The DNA of the CDR3 is TGTGCCGTCAGTGAAGGTCCGGGCAACACAGATACGCAGTATTTT. It yields the protein CAVSEGPGNTDTQYF. V usage is TRBV10-3 and J usage is TRBJ2-3, with unresolved D. The germline gives CDR1 ENHRY, CDR2 SYGVKD. This CDR3 has 15 residues.

This clonotype has at least ten counts. This chain uses TRBV6-1 with TRBJ1-1; TRBD1 might be the D (5 bases). The CDR3 contains 16 residues. Germline CDR1 is MNHNS and CDR2 is SASEGT. The V end lost 2 bases, the J end lost 4 bases, and 17 bases lay between the germline ends. This CDR3 is CASSELGGGILTEAFF. CDR3 bases: TGTGCCAGCAGTGAACTGGGGGGGGGGATCCTCACTGAAGCTTTCTTT.

The rearrangement uses TRBV4-3 and TRBJ1-2; D uncertain. The CDR3 is made up of 14 amino acids. Germline V lookup: CDR1 LGHNA, CDR2 YSLEER. The V gene lost 1 base and the J gene lost 5 bases, with 11 bases spanning the gap. The CDR3 protein is CASSQVQEGYGYTF. The CDR3 DNA reads TGCGCCAGCAGCCAAGTTCAGGAAGGGTATGGCTACACCTTC.

Concerning this clonotype: At one end the junction does not follow the germline gene, possibly because of a read error. This chain uses TRBV28 with TRBJ1-4; 7 nucleotides line up with TRBD1. Germline CDR1 and CDR2: MDHEN and SYDVKM. The CDR3 is 15 residues long. In nucleotides, the CDR3 is TGTGCCAGCAGTGCTTTGGGGACAGAGAATGGAAAACTGTTTTTT. This translates into CASSALGTENGKLFF.

This clonotype was seen repeatedly, ten times or more. The chain uses TRBV28 and TRBJ2-7; 7 nucleotides match TRBD2. J was trimmed by 6 bases and V by 3 bases; bases with no gene match: 2. The CDR3 has 12 residues. Germline V gene data show CDR1 as MDHEN and CDR2 as SYDVKM. The CDR3 sequence is CASSFTGGEQYF. CDR3 DNA sequence: TGTGCCAGCAGTTTCACGGGAGGCGAGCAGTACTTC.

J is TRBJ1-2 and V is TRBV7-9; D perhaps matches TRBD1 (5 bases). The CDR3 length is 16 residues. CDR1 SEHNR and CDR2 FQNEAQ come from the germline V gene (reference sequence). Trimming left V 5 bases short and J 0 bases short, with 16 bases between. CDR3 coding DNA: TGTGCCAGCAGCCCTGGGCGGGGCAGGTCTAACTATGGCTACACCTTC. This sequence encodes CASSPGRGRSNYGYTF. The whole variable domain, filled in from reference TRBV7-9 and TRBJ1-2, reads DTGVSQNPRHKITKRGQNVTFRCDPISEHNRLYWYRQTLGQGPEFLTYFQNEAQLEKSRLLSDRFSAERPKGSFSTLEIQRTEQGDSAMYLCASSPGRGRSNYGYTFGSGTRLTVV.

Concerning this clonotype: Possible read error: a much larger clone is one base away. The CDR3 is CANSLIGGRFGYTF. The CDR3 DNA reads as TGTGCCAACAGTTTGATCGGGGGCCGATTTGGCTACACCTTC. V is TRBV28 and J is TRBJ1-2; D is perhaps TRBD1 (6 bases). CDR1 MDHEN and CDR2 SYDVKM come from the germline V gene. The CDR3 spans 14 residues.

This clonotype has ten or more counts. The V call is TRBV12-5, the J call TRBJ2-2, with 9 bases matching TRBD1. With 5 bases clipped from V and 1 base from J, the junction kept 5 bases outside the gene matches. The CDR3 covers 16 residues. CDR1 and CDR2 (germline): LGHNT, FRNRAP. The CDR3 here is CASGHPGQGNTGELFF. The CDR3 DNA reads as TGTGCTAGTGGTCACCCGGGACAGGGGAACACCGGGGAGCTGTTTTTT.

This clonotype has at least ten counts. This chain connects TRBV6-1 to TRBJ2-7; no reliable D call. The V end lost 11 bases, the J end lost 0 bases, and 17 bases lay between the germline ends. The length of the CDR3 is 14 residues. Germline V gene data show CDR1 as MNHNS and CDR2 as SASEGT. Here the CDR3 reads CASYDRLHSYEQYF. DNA for the CDR3: TGTGCCTCTTACGACCGGCTCCACTCCTACGAGCAGTACTTC.